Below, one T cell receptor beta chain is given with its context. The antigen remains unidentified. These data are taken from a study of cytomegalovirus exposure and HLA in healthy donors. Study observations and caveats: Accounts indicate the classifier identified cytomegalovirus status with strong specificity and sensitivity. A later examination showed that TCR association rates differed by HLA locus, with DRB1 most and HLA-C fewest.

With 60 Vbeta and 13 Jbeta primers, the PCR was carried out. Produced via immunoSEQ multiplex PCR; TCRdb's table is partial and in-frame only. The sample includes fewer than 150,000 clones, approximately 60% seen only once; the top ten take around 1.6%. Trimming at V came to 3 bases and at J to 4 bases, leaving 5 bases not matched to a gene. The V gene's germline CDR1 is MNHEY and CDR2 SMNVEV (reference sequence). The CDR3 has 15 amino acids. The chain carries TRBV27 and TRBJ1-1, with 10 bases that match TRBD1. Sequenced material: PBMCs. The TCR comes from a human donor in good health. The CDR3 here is CASSLDRGSGTEAFF. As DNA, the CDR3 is TGTGCCAGCAGTTTGGACAGGGGGTCGGGCACTGAAGCTTTCTTT.